This TCR beta chain was documented in a study of cytomegalovirus exposure and HLA in healthy donors. Looking at the study overall: Tens of millions of unique TCRs from HLA-typed donors were held in an early release of data. Most genotyped donors, about four fifths of about 430, had Caucasian-associated genetic ancestry.

On this clone: What it binds is unknown.

The PCR had 60 Vbeta and 13 Jbeta primers. Profiled with immunoSEQ multiplex PCR; TCRdb holds only in-frame clones, not every one. This table holds approximately 140,000 clones, 80% found once. The CDR3 totals 15 residues. Germline V gene lookup returns CDR1 SGHRS and CDR2 YFSETQ. With V trimmed by 4 bases and J by 5 bases, 7 bases remained unmatched. Notes on the study in general: A later analysis reportedly found fewer N-insertions in an Asian-associated ancestry cluster than the approximately 700-donor mean. Association with HLA alleles at 0.05 false discovery rate was found for 16,951 TCR beta sequences in a later analysis.

This TCR derives from a young man in good health and CMV-seronegative. The rearrangement links TRBV5-1 to TRBJ2-5; 11 bases agree with TRBD2. The specimen sequenced was PBMCs. In DNA form, the CDR3 reads TGCGCCAGCAGCCCACTAGCGGGAGTTGGGGAGACCCAGTACTTC. This encodes CASSPLAGVGETQYF.